A single sample is the source of the 18 T cell receptor beta chains below, sequenced in a study of blood T cell repertoires in COVID-19. The table came from immunoSEQ multiplex PCR; TCRdb's copy has only in-frame clones and leaves some out. The repertoire holds about 250,000 clones, with around 88% as singletons. Sequencing input: peripheral blood. These receptors were taken from a woman between 25 and 40 years old with COVID-19, enrolled during active disease.

The chain recombines TRBV7-9 with TRBJ2-7; 7 nucleotides agree with TRBD1. V trimming: 4 bases; J trimming: 9 bases; junction bases outside the gene matches: 15. From germline, CDR1 is SEHNR and CDR2 FQNEAQ (reference sequence). This CDR3 contains 15 residues. The CDR3 DNA reads TGTGCCAGCAGCTCTAAAACAGGGGAAAGAGGACGGCAGTACTTC. This gives the protein CASSSKTGERGRQYF.

V usage is TRBV4-2 and J usage is TRBJ1-1; D might be TRBD1 (5 bases). Trimming stripped 6 bases from V and 7 bases from J, with 15 bases between. Germline CDR1 and CDR2: LGHNA and YNFKEQ. This CDR3 is 13 amino acids long. In nucleotides, the CDR3 is TGTGCCAGCAGTCCCCTGCCAAGGGGTGAAGCTTTCTTT. Translating it yields CASSPLPRGEAFF.

In its sample, this clone was seen once. The chain employs TRBV5-6 and TRBJ2-1, with 12 bases that match TRBD2. The CDR3 extends over 17 amino acids. CDR1 and CDR2 from the germline V gene are SGHDT and YYEEEE. Unmatched junction bases numbered 7, after V lost 1 base and J lost 5 bases. The DNA for the CDR3 is TGTGCCAGCAGCTTGATCACTAGCGGGAGGACTAACAATGAGCAGTTCTTC. Protein sequence: CASSLITSGRTNNEQFF.

The rearrangement joins TRBV19 to TRBJ2-2, with D perhaps TRBD1 (6 bases). The V and J ends lost 6 bases and 5 bases respectively, with 13 bases between them. CDR3 length equals 14 residues. Germline CDR1 is LNHDA and CDR2 is SQIVND (reference sequence). Written as DNA, the CDR3 is TGTGCCAGTAGGCCCCAACAGGGAACCGGGGAGCTGTTTTTT. Protein: CASRPQQGTGELFF.

The chain employs TRBV14 and TRBJ2-1, with a weak D call TRBD1 (5 bases). The CDR3 length is 17 residues. Trimming pared 0 bases from V and 7 bases from J, leaving 19 bases between. Germline V gene data show CDR1 as SGHDN and CDR2 as FVKESK. DNA for the CDR3: TGTGCCAGCAGCCAAGAACAACCAGCGCTTAGGGGAAATGAGCAGTTCTTC. Translated: CASSQEQPALRGNEQFF.

The V gene is TRBV29-1, the J gene TRBJ1-1; 8 bases match TRBD1. This CDR3 has 13 residues. The junction had 3 bases not matched to a gene; V was cut back by 6 bases and J by 0 bases. Germline CDR1 SQVTM, CDR2 ANQGSEA. The CDR3 nucleotides are TGCAGCGTACACAGGGGGATGAACACTGAAGCTTTCTTT. This sequence encodes CSVHRGMNTEAFF. Based on the CDR3 plus reference TRBV29-1 and TRBJ1-1, the full variable domain is SAVISQKPSRDICQRGTSLTIQCQVDSQVTMMFWYRQQPGQSLTLIATANQGSEATYESGFVIDKFPISRPNLTFSTLTVSNMSPEDSSIYLCSVHRGMNTEAFFGQGTRLTVV.

The rearrangement links TRBV18 to TRBJ2-3, with D possibly matching TRBD2 (6 bases). CDR1 is KGHSH and CDR2 is LQKENI in the germline V gene. The CDR3 consists of 15 residues. V gave up 4 bases and J gave up 0 bases, with 11 bases separating them. The CDR3 region is CASSRLGGSTDTQYF. The CDR3 nucleotides are TGTGCCAGCTCACGACTAGGCGGTAGCACAGATACGCAGTATTTT.

The chain couples TRBV29-1 to TRBJ2-7; D might be TRBD2 (7 bases). The V gene's germline CDR1 is SQVTM and CDR2 ANQGSEA. The V and J ends lost 6 bases and 2 bases respectively, with 14 bases between them. CDR3 size: 13 residues. The CDR3 spells CSVGGLLTYEQYF. The CDR3 DNA reads as TGCAGCGTCGGGGGGCTTCTGACCTACGAGCAGTACTTC.

The CDR3: CSASAGQNNEQFF. The CDR3 DNA reads TGCAGTGCTAGTGCGGGACAGAACAATGAGCAGTTCTTC. The gene calls are TRBV20-1 and TRBJ2-1; the D gene is possibly TRBD1 (7 bases). CDR3 size: 13 residues. Trimming took 3 bases from V and 5 from J, leaving 11 bases between them. Germline CDR1 reads DFQATT; CDR2 reads SNEGSKA (reference sequence).

The V gene is TRBV4-2, the J gene TRBJ1-5; tentatively, D is TRBD1 (5 bases). This CDR3 has 16 residues. Trimming stripped 0 bases from V and 3 bases from J, with 12 bases between. The germline V gene encodes CDR1 LGHNA and CDR2 YNFKEQ. CDR3 sequence: CASSQDRGRFNQPQHF. For the CDR3, the DNA is TGTGCCAGCAGCCAAGATAGGGGCAGATTCAATCAGCCCCAGCATTTT.

In its sample, this clone was seen once. The chain employs TRBV4-3 and TRBJ2-1; 8 nucleotides agree with TRBD2. J was trimmed by 4 bases and V by 0 bases; bases with no gene match: 2. Germline lookup yields CDR1 LGHNA and CDR2 YSLEER. The CDR3 consists of 15 residues. CDR3 region: CASSQETSVYNEQFF. Here the CDR3 DNA reads TGCGCCAGCAGCCAAGAGACTAGCGTTTACAATGAGCAGTTCTTC.

V usage is TRBV7-9 and J usage is TRBJ1-1; D unclear. Germline V gives CDR1 SEHNR, CDR2 FQNEAQ (reference sequence). V was clipped by 2 bases and J by 2 bases, with 9 bases between them. The CDR3 totals 14 residues. CDR3: CASSLFESNTEAFF. CDR3 DNA sequence: TGTGCCAGCAGCTTATTTGAGAGTAACACTGAAGCTTTCTTT.

This clone was observed once. The chain links TRBV27 to TRBJ1-6; D is perhaps TRBD1 (5 bases). CDR3 length: 13 residues. Germline values: CDR1 MNHEY, CDR2 SMNVEV (reference sequence). Trimming left V 4 bases short and J 7 bases short, with 8 bases between. This CDR3 reads CASSSTANSPLHF. CDR3 DNA: TGTGCCAGCAGTTCGACAGCCAATTCACCCCTCCACTTT.

The chain combines TRBV11-3 with TRBJ1-1; D might be TRBD1 (5 bases). The ends were cut back, 5 bases at V and 3 bases at J, with 13 bases in the middle. CDR1 and CDR2 from the germline V gene are SGHNT and YENEEA. This CDR3 region has 14 residues. CDR3 nucleotides: TGTGCCAGCAGCCAGTTTGGGGCCCACACTGAAGCTTTCTTT. Its translation is CASSQFGAHTEAFF. The full variable domain, completed using reference TRBV11-3 and TRBJ1-1, is EAGVVQSPRYKIIEKKQPVAFWCNPISGHNTLYWYLQNLGQGPELLIRYENEEAVDDSQLPKDRFSAERLKGVDSTLKIQPAELGDSAVYLCASSQFGAHTEAFFGQGTRLTVV.

The rearrangement joins TRBV27 to TRBJ2-1; TRBD2 agrees at 8 bases. CDR3 length: 16 amino acids. CDR1 is MNHEY, CDR2 SMNVEV, per germline (reference sequence). Trimming removed 7 bases from V and 0 bases from J; junction bases left unmatched: 8. The CDR3 bases are TGTGCCAGCAATACGGGGGGGAGGAGCTCCTACAATGAGCAGTTCTTC. It encodes CASNTGGRSSYNEQFF.

The chain links TRBV29-1 to TRBJ1-2; D might be TRBD1 (6 bases). Trimming removed 4 bases from V and 8 bases from J, with 20 bases in between. The CDR3 loop spans 14 amino acids. Per germline, CDR1 SQVTM and CDR2 ANQGSEA. The CDR3 DNA is TGCAGCGTTGGACCCCTCTTAAGACAGGAGGGCTACACCTTC. This translates into CSVGPLLRQEGYTF.

The gene calls are TRBV5-8 and TRBJ2-5, with a tentative D call TRBD2 (6 bases). Germline CDR1 reads SGHTS; CDR2 reads YDEGEE. This CDR3 comprises 15 residues. The V end lost 4 bases, the J end lost 2 bases, and 15 bases lay between the germline ends. The CDR3: CASSTGDPKQETQYF. In DNA, the CDR3 is TGTGCCAGCAGCACGGGGGATCCGAAACAAGAGACCCAGTACTTC.

In its sample, this clone was seen once. The chain is built from TRBV5-1 and TRBJ2-3, with D possibly matching TRBD2 (5 bases). V was clipped by 0 bases and J by 5 bases, with 16 bases between them. Germline V CDR1 and CDR2: SGHRS, YFSETQ. CDR3 length equals 16 residues. The chain's CDR3 is CASSLGPRGWRDTQYF. DNA for the CDR3: TGCGCCAGCAGCTTGGGTCCCCGAGGGTGGCGAGATACGCAGTATTTT. Looking up the rest from reference TRBV5-1 and TRBJ2-3 gives the full variable domain: KAGVTQTPRYLIKTRGQQVTLSCSPISGHRSVSWYQQTPGQGLQFLFEYFSETQRNKGNFPGRFSGRQFSNSRSEMNVSTLELGDSALYLCASSLGPRGWRDTQYFGPGTRLTVL.